Listed below are T cell receptor beta chains from one sample, sequenced in a study of T cell responses to AZD1222 COVID-19 vaccine. The repertoire was sequenced with immunoSEQ multiplex PCR; TCRdb's copy has only in-frame clones and lacks some. The table shows about 150,000 clones, with 75% to 90% occurring only once. The starting material was peripheral blood, obtained after recovery from COVID-19. The source is an adult who had recovered from COVID-19. Each CDR3 is given without its conserved first and last residue. Fields, in order: CDR3 length, V gene, J gene, CDR3 protein.

CDR3 length: 13; V gene: TRBV9; J gene: TRBJ1-2; CDR3 protein: ASSVAGGAGYGYT
CDR3 length: 13; V gene: TRBV4-2; J gene: TRBJ1-5; CDR3 protein: ASSLDRTDGMAQH
CDR3 length: 14; V gene: TRBV11-2; J gene: TRBJ2-2; CDR3 protein: ASSLGGRGDTGELF
CDR3 length: 13; V gene: TRBV7-2; J gene: TRBJ2-7; CDR3 protein: ASSPSWDYSYEQY
CDR3 length: 16; V gene: TRBV9; J gene: TRBJ2-2; CDR3 protein: ASSVEASGRGDTGELF
CDR3 length: 11; V gene: TRBV10-3; J gene: TRBJ1-5; CDR3 protein: AIKEDGNQPQH
CDR3 length: 12; V gene: TRBV9; J gene: TRBJ2-1; CDR3 protein: ASSVTTTSDEQF
CDR3 length: 12; V gene: TRBV27; J gene: TRBJ1-6; CDR3 protein: ASTNRGNNSPLH
CDR3 length: 14; V gene: TRBV7-9; J gene: TRBJ2-1; CDR3 protein: ASSLQLAGTYNEQF
CDR3 length: 14; V gene: TRBV27; J gene: TRBJ2-5; CDR3 protein: ASSSQRTSGTKTQY
CDR3 length: 13; V gene: TRBV28; J gene: TRBJ2-3; CDR3 protein: ASSSIDSHTDTQY
CDR3 length: 13; V gene: TRBV7-2; J gene: TRBJ1-2; CDR3 protein: ASSLTWDRGGGYT
CDR3 length: 12; V gene: TRBV7-9; J gene: TRBJ1-1; CDR3 protein: ASTGGRMNTEAF
CDR3 length: 11; V gene: TRBV2; J gene: TRBJ2-7; CDR3 protein: ARGGVTVHEQY
CDR3 length: 13; V gene: TRBV4-1; J gene: TRBJ2-1; CDR3 protein: ASSSGLAGDNEQF
CDR3 length: 15; V gene: TRBV28; J gene: TRBJ1-4; CDR3 protein: ASSFPLLTGDNEKLF
CDR3 length: 11; V gene: TRBV29-1; J gene: TRBJ1-1; CDR3 protein: SVTGVENTEAF
CDR3 length: 9; V gene: TRBV19; J gene: TRBJ2-3; CDR3 protein: ASSITDTQY
CDR3 length: 14; V gene: TRBV7-8; J gene: TRBJ2-7; CDR3 protein: ASSGGGQSSSYEQY
CDR3 length: 14; V gene: TRBV4-1; J gene: TRBJ2-3; CDR3 protein: ASSHPRDSPTDTQY
CDR3 length: 15; V gene: TRBV6-2/TRBV6-3; J gene: TRBJ2-5; CDR3 protein: ASSSPGLAGGLRTQY
CDR3 length: 14; V gene: TRBV5-1; J gene: TRBJ1-4; CDR3 protein: ASSFFRGRINEKLF
CDR3 length: 12; V gene: TRBV19; J gene: TRBJ1-1; CDR3 protein: ASRGQGRNTEAF
CDR3 length: 14; V gene: TRBV19; J gene: TRBJ1-1; CDR3 protein: ASSIDAPLGATEAF
CDR3 length: 11; V gene: TRBV5-1; J gene: TRBJ1-1; CDR3 protein: ASSFQGTGEAF
CDR3 length: 14; V gene: TRBV18; J gene: TRBJ2-4; CDR3 protein: ASSPGTGIAKNIQY
CDR3 length: 9; V gene: TRBV6-1; J gene: TRBJ2-7; CDR3 protein: ASSEGYEQY
CDR3 length: 12; V gene: TRBV5-1; J gene: TRBJ2-7; CDR3 protein: ASAPTSGRYEQY
CDR3 length: 11; V gene: TRBV25-1; J gene: TRBJ1-1; CDR3 protein: ASSETAATEAF
CDR3 length: 16; V gene: TRBV4-2; J gene: TRBJ1-1; CDR3 protein: ASSPIGQGQEQGTEAF
CDR3 length: 14; V gene: TRBV15; J gene: TRBJ2-3; CDR3 protein: ATSSGGADGTDTQY
CDR3 length: 11; V gene: TRBV5-4; J gene: TRBJ1-1; CDR3 protein: ASSTDVNTEAF
CDR3 length: 11; V gene: TRBV21-1; J gene: TRBJ1-5; CDR3 protein: ASSTSEDQPQH
CDR3 length: 13; V gene: TRBV5-1; J gene: TRBJ2-1; CDR3 protein: ASSLGAAGGDEQF
CDR3 length: 13; V gene: TRBV28; J gene: TRBJ2-1; CDR3 protein: ASTTSGQFYNEQF
CDR3 length: 14; V gene: TRBV3-1/TRBV3-2; J gene: TRBJ2-3; CDR3 protein: ASSQGSSGVTDTQY
CDR3 length: 12; V gene: TRBV6-5; J gene: TRBJ2-5; CDR3 protein: ASGTGVNQEIQY
CDR3 length: 11; V gene: TRBV3-1/TRBV3-2; J gene: TRBJ2-7; CDR3 protein: ASTSGSTYEQY
CDR3 length: 12; V gene: TRBV30; J gene: TRBJ1-5; CDR3 protein: ASSRGISNQPQH
CDR3 length: 12; V gene: TRBV29-1; J gene: TRBJ1-5; CDR3 protein: SVRELGSNQPQH
CDR3 length: 16; V gene: TRBV10-3; J gene: TRBJ2-5; CDR3 protein: AISESVTGGPGQETQY
CDR3 length: 12; V gene: TRBV28; J gene: TRBJ2-4; CDR3 protein: ASSTGTAKNIQY
CDR3 length: 14; V gene: TRBV28; J gene: TRBJ1-3; CDR3 protein: ASSLNKIGSGNTIY
CDR3 length: 12; V gene: TRBV15; J gene: TRBJ1-1; CDR3 protein: ATSKRATGTEAF
CDR3 length: 13; V gene: TRBV7-2; J gene: TRBJ2-3; CDR3 protein: ASSSPVGVTDTQY
CDR3 length: 11; V gene: TRBV2; J gene: TRBJ1-1; CDR3 protein: ASRADMNTEAF
CDR3 length: 10; V gene: TRBV10-3; J gene: TRBJ2-7; CDR3 protein: AISVNHYEQY
CDR3 length: 12; V gene: TRBV19; J gene: TRBJ1-2; CDR3 protein: ASSIRGPPEGYT